This T cell receptor (beta chain) was profiled in a study of CD8 T cells in ankylosing spondylitis. A few counts support this clonotype. Its antigen is not identified. The TCR beta libraries were generated through quantitative 5'-RACE incorporating molecular barcodes. TCRdb processed the 5' RACE reads anew with MiXCR; each CDR3 protein has one entry. In the table there are approximately 540,000 distinct CDR3 sequences, 10% to 15% of which are singletons. This CDR3 has 18 amino acids. Germline CDR1 reads MNHNS; CDR2 reads SASEGT. V lost 6 bases, J lost 7 bases, and 16 bases stayed unmatched. Study results and limitations: The clones that were linked to disease were reported to be significantly enriched in matched synovial fluid samples from ankylosing spondylitis patients. What seemed typical of ankylosing spondylitis blood was a TCR beta motif built from about 8 highly homologous variants. Earlier literature documents some of the motif variants in reactive arthritis synovial fluid and blood.

The chain recombines TRBV6-1 with TRBJ1-5, with 12 bases matching TRBD1. The source is a male donor with ankylosing spondylitis. Source material: blood, either unsorted or a sorted T cell fraction (not recorded which). The CDR3: CASRGGTGGLGGLQPQHF. CDR3 coding DNA: TGTGCCAGCAGGGGAGGGACAGGGGGCCTTGGAGGTTTGCAGCCCCAGCATTTT.